Below are 12 T cell receptor beta chains sequenced from a single sample in a study of blood T cell repertoires in COVID-19. Produced via immunoSEQ multiplex PCR; TCRdb's table is partial and in-frame only. Here the sample spans fewer than 300,000 clones, roughly 91% being singletons. The sequenced material came from peripheral blood. All receptors come from a woman in her thirties or forties who had recovered from COVID-19.

This chain links TRBV6-5 with TRBJ2-1, with 8 nucleotides matching TRBD2. V trimming: 6 bases; J trimming: 6 bases; junction bases outside the gene matches: 7. Germline lookup yields CDR1 MNHEY and CDR2 SVGAGI. The CDR3 contains 14 residues. The DNA for the CDR3 is TGTGCCAGCAGACACCGGACTAGCCCCAATGAGCAGTTCTTC. It codes for CASRHRTSPNEQFF.

The chain has TRBV18 and TRBJ1-6; D perhaps matches TRBD1 (5 bases). Germline V gene data show CDR1 as KGHSH and CDR2 as LQKENI. Trimming removed 3 bases at V and 7 bases at J, with 16 bases between. The CDR3 sequence is 16 residues long. DNA for the CDR3: TGTGCCAGCTCACCCACAGGTGGCGCCCTCAATTCACCCCTCCACTTT. Amino acid sequence: CASSPTGGALNSPLHF.

The gene calls are TRBV7-8 and TRBJ2-3; D unclear. V was shortened by 5 bases and J by 6 bases, with 9 bases between the two germline ends. The germline V gene encodes CDR1 SGHVS and CDR2 FQNEAQ. The CDR3 is 12 amino acids. CDR3 in DNA: TGTGCCAGCAGCCCGACCGGGGATACGCAGTATTTT. Protein product: CASSPTGDTQYF.

The chain carries TRBV4-1 and TRBJ2-1; D unresolved. The CDR3 is 16 amino acids. CDR1 and CDR2 (germline): MGHRA, YSYEKL. Between the trimmed V and J ends, which lost 0 bases and 0 bases, there was a span of 9 bases. The chain's CDR3 is CASSQDTASSYNEQFF. For the CDR3, the DNA is TGCGCCAGCAGCCAAGATACCGCGAGCTCCTACAATGAGCAGTTCTTC.

The chain employs TRBV5-8 and TRBJ2-1, with a weak D call TRBD2 (6 bases). The CDR3 is made up of 17 amino acids. Trimming shortened V by 4 bases and J by 9 bases, and 26 bases separated the two germline ends. In germline, CDR1 is SGHTS, CDR2 YDEGEE. The CDR3 region is CASSPPLGGGGLGEQFF. As DNA, the CDR3 is TGTGCCAGCAGCCCTCCGCTGGGGGGAGGAGGTTTGGGTGAGCAGTTCTTC.

V is TRBV15 and J is TRBJ2-5; 12 bases are shared with TRBD2. V lost 4 bases to trimming and J lost 5 bases; unmatched junction nucleotides: 11. Germline-derived CDR1 and CDR2 are LNHNV and YYDKDF (reference sequence). This CDR3 comprises 17 residues. The CDR3 protein is CATSTTSGRTGWETQYF. CDR3 in DNA: TGTGCCACCAGCACAACTAGCGGGAGGACGGGTTGGGAGACCCAGTACTTC.

J is TRBJ2-3 and V is TRBV13; the D gene is possibly TRBD2 (5 bases). The CDR3 covers 15 residues. V was shortened by 4 bases and J by 2 bases, with 13 bases between the two germline ends. Germline V gene sequence: CDR1 PRHDT, CDR2 FYEKMQ (reference sequence). As DNA, the CDR3 is TGTGCCAGCAGCTCCCTCGGCGGGTACACAGATACGCAGTATTTT. Translation: CASSSLGGYTDTQYF. Full variable domain (missing parts from reference TRBV13 and TRBJ2-3): AAGVIQSPRHLIKEKRETATLKCYPIPRHDTVYWYQQGPGQDPQFLISFYEKMQSDKGSIPDRFSAQQFSDYHSELNMSSLELGDSALYFCASSSLGGYTDTQYFGPGTRLTVL.

The rearrangement joins TRBV10-3 to TRBJ2-2; TRBD2 might be the D (6 bases). This CDR3 has 14 residues. From germline, CDR1 is ENHRY and CDR2 SYGVKD. V was trimmed by 10 bases and J by 6 bases, leaving 18 bases between them. The CDR3 sequence: CATRDGGDPGELFF. CDR3 DNA: TGTGCCACCAGGGACGGAGGGGACCCCGGGGAGCTGTTTTTT.

The rearrangement links TRBV5-6 to TRBJ2-3, with 8 bases aligning to TRBD1. The CDR3 contains 15 residues. J lost 6 bases, V lost 4 bases, and 10 bases had no gene match. CDR1 and CDR2 from the germline V gene are SGHDT and YYEEEE. CDR3 protein: CASSTDRAATDTQYF. The DNA of the CDR3 is TGTGCCAGCAGCACGGACAGGGCTGCAACGGATACGCAGTATTTT.

This clone was recorded a few times. V gene TRBV24-1 combines with J gene TRBJ1-5; D not certain. The CDR3 sequence is 12 residues long. CDR1 and CDR2 (germline): KGHDR, SFDVKD. Trimming left V 7 bases short and J 6 bases short, with 9 bases between. The chain's CDR3 is CATRQGSQPQHF. Written as DNA, the CDR3 is TGTGCCACCAGGCAAGGGAGTCAGCCCCAGCATTTT.

The genes are TRBV30 and TRBJ2-2; 8 nucleotides agree with TRBD1. Trimming took 3 bases from V and 3 from J; bases not matched to a gene: 15. This CDR3 spans 18 amino acids. Germline V gene sequence: CDR1 GTSNPN, CDR2 SVGIG (reference sequence). Written as DNA, the CDR3 is TGTGCCTGGAGCTATCTGTTTGTAGTGGGACAGGACACCGGGGAGCTGTTTTTT. Residues: CAWSYLFVVGQDTGELFF.

The rearrangement links TRBV27 to TRBJ1-2; D remains unclear. The CDR3 length is 16 residues. Germline V gene lookup returns CDR1 MNHEY and CDR2 SMNVEV (reference sequence). V shed 6 bases and J shed 4 bases, with 21 bases lying between them. In DNA form, the CDR3 reads TGTGCCAGCAGCCTCCTCCCGCTAATACGGGGCTATGGCTACACCTTC. This gives the protein CASSLLPLIRGYGYTF.